Presented here are 5 T cell receptor beta chains from one specimen sequenced in a study of blood T cell repertoires in COVID-19. Generated by immunoSEQ multiplex PCR, the TCRdb table keeps only in-frame clones and is missing some. The sample contains about 480,000 clones, around 89% of which appear only once. The sample was PBMCs or T cells enriched from blood (not recorded which). These receptors all stem from a woman aged 40-49 years who had recovered from COVID-19.

The chain couples TRBV5-4 to TRBJ2-4; D might be TRBD2 (6 bases). The V end lost 1 base, the J end lost 8 bases, and 16 bases lay between the germline ends. CDR3 size: 15 residues. Germline values: CDR1 SGHNT, CDR2 YYREEE (reference sequence). CDR3 in DNA: TGTGCCAGCAGCTTGACAATAACCGGGGAGGACATTCAGTACTTC. This encodes CASSLTITGEDIQYF.

The J gene is TRBJ2-3, the V gene TRBV6-2 or TRBV6-3, with a weak D call TRBD2 (5 bases). CDR1 is MNHEY and CDR2 is SVGEGT in the germline V gene. Trimming left V 6 bases short and J 4 bases short, with 17 bases between. This CDR3 is built from 15 residues. The CDR3, as DNA: TGTGCCAGCAGCTATATCCCCCCGAGGGCAGATACGCAGTATTTT. Protein: CASSYIPPRADTQYF.

The rearrangement links TRBV5-4 to TRBJ2-7, with 9 nucleotides matching TRBD2. There are 14 residues in the CDR3. The ends lost 5 bases at V and 4 bases at J; junction bases unmatched: 7. The germline V gene has CDR1 SGHNT and CDR2 YYREEE (reference sequence). The CDR3 here is CASRPGLAAYEQYF. The CDR3 bases are TGTGCCAGCAGGCCGGGACTAGCCGCGTACGAGCAGTACTTC.

This chain uses TRBV24-1 with TRBJ1-4; D is ambiguous. V was trimmed by 4 bases and J by 6 bases, leaving 11 bases between them. From germline, CDR1 is KGHDR and CDR2 SFDVKD. The CDR3 has 14 residues. CDR3 sequence: CATSEGLPDEKLFF. In DNA form, the CDR3 reads TGTGCCACCAGTGAGGGCCTCCCGGATGAAAAACTGTTTTTT.

V and J are TRBV6-2 or TRBV6-3 and TRBJ1-5, with 10 positions matching TRBD1. The V gene end was trimmed by 3 bases and the J gene end by 2 bases; junction bases not matched to a gene: 7. The CDR3 contains 17 residues. Germline V CDR1 and CDR2: MNHEY, SVGEGT. CDR3 nucleotides: TGTGCCAGCAGTTATCGGGACAGGGGAGTCGGCAATCAGCCCCAGCATTTT. Translating gives CASSYRDRGVGNQPQHF.